The source of this T cell receptor beta chain is a study of T cells in Graves' hyperthyroidism and ophthalmopathy. Study at large: Peripheral blood was acquired at first diagnosis, ahead of any therapy whatsoever.

This clonotype was seen a handful of times. The V and J ends lost 8 bases and 5 bases respectively, with 9 bases between them. Looked up from germline, CDR1 is MNHNS and CDR2 is SASEGT. CDR3 size: 12 residues. Amplification targeted TCR beta CDR3 regions from RNA transcripts. Initially, a first-round RT-PCR of the TCR CDR3 employed the HTBI primer set. TCRdb used MiXCR to reprocess the multiplex PCR reads, holding one entry per CDR3 protein. This sample has approximately 700,000 distinct CDR3 sequences, with roughly 15% found just once. The specimen sequenced was blood. This sequence joins TRBV6-1 and TRBJ2-2; D is uncertain. This clonotype was sampled from a man in his late teens or twenties with Graves' hyperthyroidism. The CDR3 here is CASRKGTGELFF. In DNA, the CDR3 is TGTGCCAGCCGTAAAGGGACCGGGGAGCTGTTTTTT.